This T cell receptor beta chain derives from a study of cytomegalovirus exposure and HLA in healthy donors. Study-wide results and caveats: TRBV6-2, TRBV6-3 and some other V segments were unresolvable in 87-base-pair reads. In a later analysis, TCR association rates varied by HLA locus: DRB1 most, HLA-C fewest.

The CDR3 extends over 15 amino acids. Germline V CDR1 and CDR2: GTSNPN, SVGIG (reference sequence). The study ran its PCR with 60 Vbeta and 13 Jbeta primers. The authors' processing: Roughly 83 million unique TCR beta chains, some 10 million of them shared, were counted by a later analysis. Clones were sequenced by immunoSEQ multiplex PCR, and TCRdb holds only the in-frame ones, with some missing. V and J calls plus clone size are reproduced from that table; the DNA served to infer D and trimming. This sample lists just over 40,000 clones; its ten largest clones have under 8%. As concerns this clone: Its antigen is unidentified. Mismatch with germline at one junction end may stem from a read error.

The chain uses TRBV30 and TRBJ1-1; D possibly corresponds to TRBD1 (5 bases). Sequenced sample: PBMCs. The source of this sequence is a man aged 25 to 40 in good health and CMV-seronegative. CDR3 nucleotide sequence: TGTGCCGGGAGTGTATTTGGACAATGGAACACTGAAGCTTTCTTT. It codes for CAGSVFGQWNTEAFF.